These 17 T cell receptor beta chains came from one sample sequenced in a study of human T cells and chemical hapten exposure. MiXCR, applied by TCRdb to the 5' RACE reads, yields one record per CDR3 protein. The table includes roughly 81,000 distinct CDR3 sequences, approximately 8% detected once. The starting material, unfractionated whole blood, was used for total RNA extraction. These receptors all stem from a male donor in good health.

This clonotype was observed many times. The CDR3 reads CAAGGHEQYF. CDR3 nucleotides: TGTGCCGCGGGGGGCCACGAGCAGTACTTC. The gene calls are TRBV6-5 and TRBJ2-7, with TRBD2 matching 8 bases. From germline, CDR1 is MNHEY and CDR2 SVGAGI. The trim removed 11 bases at V and 5 bases at J, leaving 2 bases unmatched. CDR3 length: 10 amino acids.

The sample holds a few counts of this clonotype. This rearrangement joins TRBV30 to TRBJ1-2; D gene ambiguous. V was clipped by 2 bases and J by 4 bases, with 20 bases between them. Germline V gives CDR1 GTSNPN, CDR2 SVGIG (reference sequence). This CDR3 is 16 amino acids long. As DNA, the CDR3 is TGTGCCTGGAGTCGTGCAGGTGAAGAATTTGGCTATGGCTACACCTTC. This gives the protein CAWSRAGEEFGYGYTF.

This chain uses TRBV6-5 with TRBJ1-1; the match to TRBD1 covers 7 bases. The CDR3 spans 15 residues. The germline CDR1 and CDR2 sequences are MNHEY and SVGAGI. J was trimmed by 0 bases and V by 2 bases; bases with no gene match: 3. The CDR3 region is CASSYTTGVNTEAFF. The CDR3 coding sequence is TGTGCCAGCAGTTACACAACAGGGGTGAACACTGAAGCTTTCTTT.

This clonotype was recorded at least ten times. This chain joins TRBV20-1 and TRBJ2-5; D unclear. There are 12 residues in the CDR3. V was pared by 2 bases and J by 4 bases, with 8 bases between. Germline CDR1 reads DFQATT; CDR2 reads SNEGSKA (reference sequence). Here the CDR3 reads CSARSSLETQYF. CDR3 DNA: TGCAGTGCTAGATCCAGCCTAGAGACCCAGTACTTC.

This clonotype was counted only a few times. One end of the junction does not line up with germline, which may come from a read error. The CDR3 sequence is CASSHREADRCAEAFF. The CDR3, as DNA: TGCGCCAGCAGTCATCGAGAGGCGGACAGGTGCGCTGAAGCTTTCTTT. The chain has TRBV11-1 and TRBJ1-1; 7 bases fit TRBD1. Germline loops: CDR1 SGHAT, CDR2 FQDESV (reference sequence). The CDR3 covers 16 residues.

DNA of the CDR3: TGTGCCAGCAGCGTAGACGGATATAATTCACCCCTCCACTTT. Its translation is CASSVDGYNSPLHF. The chain combines TRBV9 with TRBJ1-6; D is unresolved. Germline V gene sequence: CDR1 SGDLS, CDR2 YYNGEE. The CDR3 extends over 14 amino acids. V lost 0 bases and J 4 bases, leaving 5 bases between the germline ends.

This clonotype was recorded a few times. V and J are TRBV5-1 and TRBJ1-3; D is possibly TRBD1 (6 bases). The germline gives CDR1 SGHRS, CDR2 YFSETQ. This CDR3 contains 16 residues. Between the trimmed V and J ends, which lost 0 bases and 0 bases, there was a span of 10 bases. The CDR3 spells CASSLAGDNSGNTIYF. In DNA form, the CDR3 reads TGCGCCAGCAGCTTGGCGGGGGACAACTCTGGAAACACCATATATTTT.

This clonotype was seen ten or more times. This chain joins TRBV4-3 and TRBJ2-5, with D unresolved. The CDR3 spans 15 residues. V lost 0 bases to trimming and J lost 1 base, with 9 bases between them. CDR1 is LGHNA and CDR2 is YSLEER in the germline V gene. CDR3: CASSQDRPFQETQYF. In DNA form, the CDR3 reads TGCGCCAGCAGCCAAGATCGGCCATTCCAAGAGACCCAGTACTTC.

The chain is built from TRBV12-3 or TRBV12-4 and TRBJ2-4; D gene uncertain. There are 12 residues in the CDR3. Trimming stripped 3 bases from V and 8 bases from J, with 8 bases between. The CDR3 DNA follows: TGTGCCAGCAGTTTGGGTCAGTACATTCAGTACTTC. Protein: CASSLGQYIQYF.

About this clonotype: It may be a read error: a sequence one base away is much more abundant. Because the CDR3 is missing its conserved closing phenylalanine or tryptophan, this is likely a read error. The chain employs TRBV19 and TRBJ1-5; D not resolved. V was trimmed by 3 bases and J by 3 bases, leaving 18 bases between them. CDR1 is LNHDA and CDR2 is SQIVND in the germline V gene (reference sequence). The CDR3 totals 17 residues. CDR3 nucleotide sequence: TGTGCCAGTAGTATCCGACCGATAGTTGGTTACAATCAGCCCCAGCATCTT. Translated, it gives CASSIRPIVGYNQPQHL.

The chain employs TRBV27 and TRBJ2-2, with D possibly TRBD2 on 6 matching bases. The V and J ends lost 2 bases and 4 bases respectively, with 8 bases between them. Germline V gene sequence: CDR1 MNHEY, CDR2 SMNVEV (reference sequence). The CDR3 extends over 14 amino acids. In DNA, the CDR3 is TGTGCCAGCAGTTTAACGGGAGTCACCGGGGAGCTGTTTTTT. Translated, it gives CASSLTGVTGELFF.

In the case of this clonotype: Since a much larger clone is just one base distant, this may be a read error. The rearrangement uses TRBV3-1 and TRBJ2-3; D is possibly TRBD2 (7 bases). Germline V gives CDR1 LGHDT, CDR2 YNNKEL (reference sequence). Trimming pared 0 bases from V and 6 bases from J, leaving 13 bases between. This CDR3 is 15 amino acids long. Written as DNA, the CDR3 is TGTGCCAGCAGCCAAGAGGGGGGGCCATCGGATACGCAGTATTTT. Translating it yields CASSQEGGPSDTQYF.

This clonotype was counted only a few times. The CDR3 is CAWGLLGQRNTEAFF. CDR3 coding DNA: TGTGCCTGGGGGTTATTGGGACAGCGAAACACTGAAGCTTTCTTT. The chain couples TRBV30 to TRBJ1-1, with 7 positions matching TRBD1. CDR3 size: 15 residues. With V trimmed by 5 bases and J by 2 bases, 11 bases remained unmatched. Germline assignment: CDR1 GTSNPN and CDR2 SVGIG (reference sequence).

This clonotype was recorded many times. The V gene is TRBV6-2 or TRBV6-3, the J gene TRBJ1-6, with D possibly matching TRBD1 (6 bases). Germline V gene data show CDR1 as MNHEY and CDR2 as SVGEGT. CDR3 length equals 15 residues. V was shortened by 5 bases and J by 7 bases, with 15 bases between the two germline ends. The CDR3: CASSKGEFGNSPLHF. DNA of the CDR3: TGTGCCAGCAGTAAGGGGGAATTCGGGAATTCACCCCTCCACTTT.

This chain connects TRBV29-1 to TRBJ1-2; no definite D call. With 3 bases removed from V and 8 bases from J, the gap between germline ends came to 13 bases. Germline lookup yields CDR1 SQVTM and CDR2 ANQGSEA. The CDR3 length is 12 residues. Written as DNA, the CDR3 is TGCAGCGTTGACCAACATATAGGGGGCTACACCTTC. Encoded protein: CSVDQHIGGYTF.

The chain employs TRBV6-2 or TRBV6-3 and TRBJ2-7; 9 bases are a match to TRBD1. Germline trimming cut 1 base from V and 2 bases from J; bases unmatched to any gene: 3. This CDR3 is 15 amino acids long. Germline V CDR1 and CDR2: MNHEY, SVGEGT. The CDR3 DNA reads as TGTGCCAGCAGTTACTTTGGACAGGGGACCTACGAGCAGTACTTC. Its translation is CASSYFGQGTYEQYF.

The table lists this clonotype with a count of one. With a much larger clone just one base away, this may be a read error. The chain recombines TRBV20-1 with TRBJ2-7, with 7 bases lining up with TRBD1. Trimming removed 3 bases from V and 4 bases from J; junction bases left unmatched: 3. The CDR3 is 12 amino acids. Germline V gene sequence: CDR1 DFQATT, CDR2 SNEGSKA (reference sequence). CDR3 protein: CSASDRDYEQYF. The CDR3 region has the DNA TGCAGTGCTAGTGACAGGGATTACGAGCAGTACTTC.